This T cell receptor (beta chain) was sequenced during a study of T-cell reconstitution after alpha-beta-depleted transplantation in children. Study-wide findings and caveats: Approximately two months post-transplant, alpha-beta T cells reportedly originated from several hundred expanded graft clones.

This clonotype was seen a handful of times. As yet, its antigen is unknown. A TCRbeta library incorporating unique molecular identifiers was prepared. TCRdb reprocessed the PCR reads via MiXCR and lists one record per CDR3 protein. Of 350,000 to 500,000 distinct CDR3 sequences in the sample, about 40% were seen once. V was shortened by 4 bases and J by 1 base, with 13 bases between the two germline ends. The CDR3 has 15 residues. Germline assignment: CDR1 MDHEN and CDR2 SYDVKM. This chain joins TRBV28 and TRBJ1-1; possibly TRBD1 for D (5 bases). This receptor was taken from a girl aged 2 to 9 with aplastic anemia, due to receive a stem cell transplant. Sequencing was performed on PBMCs, taken before TCRalphabeta/CD19-depleted stem cell transplant. DNA of the CDR3: TGTGCCAGCAGTTCCCCGGGACGGACGAACACTGAAGCTTTCTTT. Translation gives CASSSPGRTNTEAFF.